This entry concerns a single TCR beta chain. Its antigen is not identified. Profiling relied on immunoSEQ multiplex PCR, and the TCRdb table lists in-frame clones only, not all of them. The repertoire includes some 70,000 clones, roughly four fifths of them detected once, and about 2.5% sits in the top ten. The sample is drawn from a study of OX40 agonist ivuxolimab in advanced cancers. J gave up 5 bases and V 6 bases, and 17 bases lay outside the gene matches. This CDR3 has 17 amino acids. Germline V gene sequence: CDR1 LGHNA, CDR2 YNFKEQ. Whole-study results and caveats: Some nonresponders additionally presented with little normalized T-cell clonal expansion.

This material consisted of CD4+ or CD8+ T cells sorted from blood, taken in a trial of the OX40 agonist ivuxolimab. The gene calls are TRBV4-2 and TRBJ2-5, with 8 bases lining up with TRBD2. The sequence derives from an adult with an advanced solid tumor such as melanoma, head and neck, liver or kidney cancer. The CDR3 region is CASSPTLAGMGWETQYF. The CDR3, as DNA: TGTGCCAGCAGTCCGACCCTAGCGGGCATGGGCTGGGAGACCCAGTACTTC.